The clone carrying this T cell receptor beta chain occurred many times. The data belong to a study of early T cells in non-severe SARS-CoV-2 infection. TCRdb fed the 5' RACE reads into MiXCR, producing one record per CDR3 protein. The table includes more than 95,000 distinct CDR3 sequences, more than 9.5% detected once. Trimming left V 2 bases short and J 3 bases short, with 8 bases between. This CDR3 region has 13 residues. Per the germline V gene, CDR1 is MNHEY and CDR2 is SVGAGI. The sequence derives from an adult who was a healthcare worker with PCR-confirmed SARS-CoV-2 infection or an uninfected control (not recorded which). The chain employs TRBV6-5 and TRBJ2-7, with D hard to call. Specimen: whole blood, collected at baseline. CDR3 nucleotides: TGTGCCAGCAGTTACCGGGTTCACTACGAGCAGTACTTC. Protein sequence: CASSYRVHYEQYF.